This entry concerns a single T cell receptor (beta chain). A few counts support this clone. Its antigen is currently not known. No base quality information exists; no much larger clone differs at one position. The CDR3 regions of human TCRbeta chains were analyzed by immunosequencing. Per the source publication's procedure: Repertoire TCRs were checked for matches against a reference library of SARS-CoV-2-specific TCRs that had been generated using the MIRA antigen-specificity platform. Breadth meant the fraction of unique TCRs that were SARS-CoV-2-associated, whereas depth meant the fraction of total T cells that were SARS-CoV-2-associated. Using the MIRA data, each spike-specific TCR was assigned both to the spike region to which the TCR was reactive and to a CD4 or CD8 class. Log10-transformed breadth and depth values were compared by one-way ANOVA with Sidak's multiple comparisons tests. TCRdb took this table from immuneACCESS and kept in-frame rearrangements with V and J called. Such tables lack part of the clones; where checked against another copy, unresolved V genes explain under half of the gap, and the rest is unexplained. For V, J and clone size, that table is used; D and trimming come from the DNA. The sample table records 100,000 or so clones; 91% of these occur just once. Clones ranked in the top ten supply 4.5% of the sample.

This record comes from a study of T cell responses to AZD1222 COVID-19 vaccine (dated by TCRdb to the early 2020s). With regard to the full study: AZD1222 recipients whose second dose came at about 4 weeks and those whose second dose came at about 12 weeks were combined into one group, since spike-specific TCR depth and breadth did not differ between the two schedules. A total of more than 230 trial participants underwent TCR sequencing, of whom 207 had received two doses of AZD1222 and 26 had received two doses of the MenACWY control vaccine. Trial participants were enrolled by age into subgroups of 18-55, 56-69 and 70-plus years, and around 150, 29 and 61 TCR-sequenced participants, respectively, were included in these subgroups.

Study-wide findings and limitations: The 56-69-year group was small, and its depth increase did not reach significance, likely because of low power. After two AZD1222 doses, both the breadth and the depth of spike-specific TCRs were significantly higher than at day 0 and than in MenACWY recipients. No day 14 peak-response samples were available, so repertoires were characterized only after the peak T cell response. CD4 TCRs associated with the vaccine covered the entire spike protein, and the dominant responses were in regions 160-218 and 743-854. Participants were mostly white British, with more females than males. The authors suggested clonal diversity may have been underestimated. Conclusions about previously exposed vaccinees were limited because only a handful of AZD1222 recipients were SARS-CoV-2 seropositive at baseline. Reportedly, close to half of the unique spike-specific TCRs recognized epitopes lying outside the regions that are mutated in the B.1.351 and B.1.1.7 variants.

Relative to germline, V is missing 5 bases and J is missing 3 bases, with 9 bases of the junction outside any gene match. From the germline V gene, CDR1 is SGHTA and CDR2 is FQGNSA. From the cysteine through the phenylalanine, the CDR3 covers 16 amino acids. The retained sequence is limited to the CDR3, 48 bases, with the frame set at the first base. This sample's time point label indicates: baseline before first vaccination. Vaccinee samples were obtained from the UK trials COV001 and COV002, which included a single-blind randomized controlled phase 2/3 trial of AZD1222 (ChAdOx1 nCoV-19) in healthy adults. For TCRbeta chain sequencing, PBMC samples from trial participants were taken at day 0 and at day 28 after the second dose.

Recombination joined TRBV7-2 with TRBJ2-7; the junction holds 11 bases that match TRBD2. Material: peripheral blood, obtained on day 0 of AZD1222 vaccination. This TCR derives from an adult in good health. In nucleotide form, the sequence is TGTGCCAGCAGCCGCCCCGGGACTAGCGGTGTCTACGAGCAGTACTTC. Translated, this gives CASSRPGTSGVYEQYF.